The rows below give T cell receptor beta chains drawn from one sample of a study of Ad26.COV2.S vaccination and SARS-CoV-2 variants. Sequencing was performed with immunoSEQ multiplex PCR; in TCRdb, only in-frame clones are kept and a portion is missing. The sample lists around 320,000 clones, around 85% seen once, with 2% to 2.5% in the top ten. Sequences were derived from peripheral blood, sampled in a trial of Ad26.COV2.S vaccine versus placebo. The receptors originated from a person between 18 and 65 years old who received the Ad26.COV2.S COVID-19 vaccine or a placebo. The CDR3 runs from the conserved cysteine through the conserved F or W. The D gene is left open where the match is weak. Clone size is shown for a subset of rows, as once, few, many or a class of expanded clone.

v_call	clone_size	j_call	d_call	cdr3_nt	cdr3_aa
TRBV7-3	once	TRBJ2-6	NA	TGTGCCAGCAGCTCAGGGTCCGGGGCCAACGTCCTGACTTTC	CASSSGSGANVLTF
TRBV5-6	NA	TRBJ1-2	NA	TGTGCCAGCAGCTTCTCACCAAACGGCGTCTATGGCTACACCTTC	CASSFSPNGVYGYTF
TRBV6-6	NA	TRBJ2-4	NA	TGTGCCAGCAGTACGGCAGCTACAGGAATCAAAAACATTCAGTACTTC	CASSTAATGIKNIQYF
TRBV24-1	NA	TRBJ2-1	NA	TGTGCCACCAGTGACGACAGAGCCAATGAGCAGTTCTTC	CATSDDRANEQFF
TRBV29-1	few	TRBJ1-2	TRBD1	TGCAGCGCAAACCGGGACAGGGGAGGCTATGGCTACACCTTC	CSANRDRGGYGYTF
TRBV29-1	NA	TRBJ1-3	NA	TGCAGCGCCCTACTGACAGGACGAAACACCATATATTTT	CSALLTGRNTIYF
TRBV19	NA	TRBJ1-1	NA	TGTGCCAGCTTGCAGTACATGAACACTGAAGCTTTCTTT	CASLQYMNTEAFF
TRBV7-9	NA	TRBJ2-5	NA	TGTGCCAGCAGCCTTCGAGCCCTTACTGTGTACCAAGAGACCCAGTACTTC	CASSLRALTVYQETQYF
TRBV15	NA	TRBJ1-4	NA	TGTGCCACCAGCAGAGATAGGGCGGGGACTAATGAAAAACTGTTTTTT	CATSRDRAGTNEKLFF
TRBV5-4	NA	TRBJ2-1	TRBD2	TGTGCCAGCAGCCACGGGACTATTGGGTACAATGAGCAGTTCTTC	CASSHGTIGYNEQFF
TRBV7-2	NA	TRBJ2-5	NA	TGTGCCAGCAGCATAGTCAAAGGGGGGCTGGGGGAAGAGACCCAGTACTTC	CASSIVKGGLGEETQYF
TRBV6-1	NA	TRBJ1-2	NA	TGTGCCAGCAGTGAGCTCGGTAACTATGGCTACACCTTC	CASSELGNYGYTF
TRBV2	NA	TRBJ2-1	TRBD1	TGTGCCAGCAGGAAACAGGGGTTCCACAATGAGCAGTTCTTC	CASRKQGFHNEQFF
TRBV10-3	NA	TRBJ2-2	NA	TGTGCCATCAGTGAGGGTCAGGGTGGGACCGGGGAGCTGTTTTTT	CAISEGQGGTGELFF
TRBV7-8	NA	TRBJ1-3	NA	TGTGCCAGCAGCTTAGCGTCCAGCTCTGGAAACACCATATATTTT	CASSLASSSGNTIYF
TRBV7-3	NA	TRBJ2-7	NA	TGTGCCAGCAGCTTAACCGGGACCTACGAGCAGTACTTC	CASSLTGTYEQYF
TRBV28	NA	TRBJ2-3	NA	TGTGCCAGCAGTTCGCCCCTAGTGGGCCCCACAGATACGCAGTATTTT	CASSSPLVGPTDTQYF
TRBV5-6	NA	TRBJ1-3	NA	TGTGCCAGCAGCCCTCTGGGGGAGGGAAACACCATATATTTT	CASSPLGEGNTIYF
TRBV7-3	NA	TRBJ1-1	TRBD1	TGTGCCAGCAGCCCGACAGGGATGGCGAACACTGAAGCTTTCTTT	CASSPTGMANTEAFF
TRBV20-1	NA	TRBJ2-5	TRBD1	TGCAGTGCTAGTTCCAGGACAGGGGGCGAGGAGACCCAGTACTTC	CSASSRTGGEETQYF
TRBV29-1	NA	TRBJ1-2	NA	TGCAGCGTTGAGGCAGTGTTTGACGGCTACACCTTC	CSVEAVFDGYTF
TRBV9	NA	TRBJ2-3	NA	TGTGCCAGCAGCGTAGAAGGACTAGTAGGGGGAGATACGCAGTATTTT	CASSVEGLVGGDTQYF
TRBV28	once	TRBJ1-2	NA	TGTGCCAGCAGTTTGCGGCAGGGTTACTTATATGGCTACACCTTC	CASSLRQGYLYGYTF
TRBV5-1	NA	TRBJ2-3	NA	TGCGCCAGCAGCCCCTCTACTTCGGCAATTTCAGATACGCAGTATTTT	CASSPSTSAISDTQYF
TRBV13	few	TRBJ2-7	NA	TGTGCCAGCAGCTTGACCGGGTTCGTCGCCCCCTACGAGCAGTACTTC	CASSLTGFVAPYEQYF
TRBV6-2/TRBV6-3	NA	TRBJ1-2	NA	TGTGCCAGCACCCCTGATGGGAACAGCTATGGCTACACCTTC	CASTPDGNSYGYTF
TRBV6-5	NA	TRBJ1-2	TRBD1	TGTGCCAGCAGTCTACAGGGGGTTGCTAACTATGGCTACACCTTC	CASSLQGVANYGYTF
TRBV4-1	NA	TRBJ2-5	NA	TGCGCCAGCAGCCAGGCGACACTATACTTCCAAGAGACCCAGTACTTC	CASSQATLYFQETQYF
TRBV5-6	NA	TRBJ2-2	NA	TGTGCCAGCAGAGAAGGACGGACCCCCACCGGGGAGCTGTTTTTT	CASREGRTPTGELFF
TRBV6-1	NA	TRBJ2-1	NA	TGTGCCAGCAGTGAAGATCCGGGGCCATCGATCTCCTACAATGAGCAGTTCTTC	CASSEDPGPSISYNEQFF
TRBV18	NA	TRBJ2-2	NA	TGTGCCAGCTCACCGCTACCATTGACAGGGAACACCGGGGAGCTGTTTTTT	CASSPLPLTGNTGELFF
TRBV18	NA	TRBJ1-1	NA	TGTGCCAGCTCATTTTTTAGCTCAGGGGCTGGAGGTTCTGAAGCTTTCTTT	CASSFFSSGAGGSEAFF
TRBV2	NA	TRBJ1-4	TRBD1	TGTGCCAGCAGTGAAAGGTGGAGGACAGGGACAACTAATGAAAAACTGTTTTTT	CASSERWRTGTTNEKLFF
TRBV5-1	NA	TRBJ1-2	TRBD1	TGCGCCAGCAGCCCAGGGACAGGGGAGGTTAATGGCTACACCTTC	CASSPGTGEVNGYTF
TRBV7-9	NA	TRBJ1-1	TRBD1	TGTGCCAGCAGCCCGGGACAGACAAGGAACACTGAAGCTTTCTTT	CASSPGQTRNTEAFF
TRBV3-1/TRBV3-2	NA	TRBJ1-5	NA	TGTGCCAGCAGCCAAGGGGTGGGCCAGCATCAGCCCCAGCATTTT	CASSQGVGQHQPQHF
TRBV3-1/TRBV3-2	NA	TRBJ2-7	NA	TGTGCCAGCAGCCGATCCCTGGGGGGCGGCGAGCAGTACTTC	CASSRSLGGGEQYF
TRBV10-2	NA	TRBJ2-7	TRBD1	TGCGCCAGCAGTAGGGACAGCTCTGGGGGCTACGAGCAGTACTTC	CASSRDSSGGYEQYF
TRBV28	NA	TRBJ2-2	TRBD1	TGTGCCAGCAGATCGTGGGGACAGGGTATTAAGGCCGGGGAGCTGTTTTTT	CASRSWGQGIKAGELFF
TRBV6-1	few	TRBJ1-2	NA	TGTGCCAGCAGTGAATCCCGGGGGTTTGACTATGGCTACACCTTC	CASSESRGFDYGYTF